This TCR beta chain was identified during a study of regulatory T cells in long-lasting Graves disease. Trimming took 3 bases from V and 1 from J; bases not matched to a gene: 6. Germline assignment: CDR1 ENHRY and CDR2 SYGVKD. CDR3 length: 16 amino acids. Stated time point: newly diagnosed GD, antithyroid drugs for less than 3 months. After RNA was extracted from PBMCs, the TCR library was made from it. Arm-PCR of CDR3 regions and iRepertoire HTBI primers were used to build TCR beta libraries. TCRdb ran MiXCR on the multiplex PCR reads and lists one entry per CDR3 protein. Counted here are some 450,000 distinct CDR3 sequences, 16% occurring once; the ten biggest clones make up roughly a tenth. This clonotype was seen a few times. The same sample was also studied in work on T cells in Graves' hyperthyroidism and ophthalmopathy.

The receptor was derived from a woman aged 25 to 39 with Graves disease. This rearrangement joins TRBV10-3 to TRBJ2-5, with 9 bases aligning to TRBD2. Sequenced material: peripheral blood mononuclear cells (PBMCs), taken at new diagnosis, from a patient treated with antithyroid drugs. CDR3 DNA: TGTGCCATCAGTGATTTGCGGGAGGGCCCCCAAGAGACCCAGTACTTC. It specifies CAISDLREGPQETQYF.